This T cell receptor (beta chain) was sequenced in a study of circulating and synovial CD4+ cells in juvenile arthritis. Notes on the study in general: The pathogenic-like versus bulk T cell difference escaped Vbeta family analysis.

V was cut by 7 bases and J by 4 bases, with 13 bases left in between. Germline V lookup: CDR1 SNHLY, CDR2 FYNNEI. The CDR3 covers 13 residues. Sequencing was performed with immunoSEQ multiplex PCR; in TCRdb, only in-frame clones are kept and a portion is missing. The table records about 2,000 clones, 91% of them present only once. As regards this clone: Antigen: not known.

Sequenced input: HLA-DR+ CD4+ T cells from blood. Subset denoted: circulating pathogenic-like lymphocytes, sorted as HLA-DR+CD14-CD3+CD4+CD25low/- blood T cells. The chain is built from TRBV2 and TRBJ1-2; D may be TRBD1 (5 bases). The receptor's source is a human donor with juvenile idiopathic arthritis. CDR3 DNA sequence: TGTGCCAGCATTTCCGACAGTCCCTATGGCTACACCTTC. Protein: CASISDSPYGYTF. The full variable domain, its missing parts supplied by reference TRBV2 and TRBJ1-2, is EPEVTQTPSHQVTQMGQEVILRCVPISNHLYFYWYRQILGQKVEFLVSFYNNEISEKSEIFDDQFSVERPDGSNFTLKIRSTKLEDSAMYFCASISDSPYGYTFGSGTRLTVV.